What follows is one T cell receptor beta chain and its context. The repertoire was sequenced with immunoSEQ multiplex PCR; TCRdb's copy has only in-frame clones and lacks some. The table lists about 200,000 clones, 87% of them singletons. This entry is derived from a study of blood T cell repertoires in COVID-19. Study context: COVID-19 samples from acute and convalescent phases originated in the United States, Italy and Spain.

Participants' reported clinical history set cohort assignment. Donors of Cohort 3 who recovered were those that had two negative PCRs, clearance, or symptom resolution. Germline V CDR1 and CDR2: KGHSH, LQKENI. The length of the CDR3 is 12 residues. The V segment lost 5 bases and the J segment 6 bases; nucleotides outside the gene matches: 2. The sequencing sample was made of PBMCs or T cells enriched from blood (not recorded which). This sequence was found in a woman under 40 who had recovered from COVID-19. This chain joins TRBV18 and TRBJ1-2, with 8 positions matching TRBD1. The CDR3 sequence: CASSSGGDGYTF. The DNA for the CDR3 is TGTGCCAGCTCATCAGGGGGCGATGGCTACACCTTC.